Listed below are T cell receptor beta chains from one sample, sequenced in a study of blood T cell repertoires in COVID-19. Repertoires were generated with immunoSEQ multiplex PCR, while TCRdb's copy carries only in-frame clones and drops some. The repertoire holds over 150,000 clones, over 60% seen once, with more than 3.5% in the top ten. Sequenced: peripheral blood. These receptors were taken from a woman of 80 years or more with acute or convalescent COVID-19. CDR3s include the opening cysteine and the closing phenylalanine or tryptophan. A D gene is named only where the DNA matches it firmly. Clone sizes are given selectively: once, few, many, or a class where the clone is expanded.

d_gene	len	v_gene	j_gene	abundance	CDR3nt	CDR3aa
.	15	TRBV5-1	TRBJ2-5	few	TGCGCCAGCAGCCCGGGGGGGACAGATAAAGAGACCCAGTACTTC	CASSPGGTDKETQYF
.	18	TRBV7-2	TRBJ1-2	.	TGTGCCAGCAGCTCCCGGACAGCCCTCTCCACCCTTCAGGATGGCTACACCTTC	CASSSRTALSTLQDGYTF
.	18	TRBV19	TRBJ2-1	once	TGTGCCAGTAGTATAACAGGGTTTCGTACAAAGTCCTACAATGAGCAGTTCTTC	CASSITGFRTKSYNEQFF
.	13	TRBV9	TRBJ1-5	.	TGTGCCAGCAGCGTAAGGGAGGATCAGCCCCAGCATTTT	CASSVREDQPQHF
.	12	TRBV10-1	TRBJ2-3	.	TGCGCCAGCAGTGACCTCACAGATACGCAGTATTTT	CASSDLTDTQYF
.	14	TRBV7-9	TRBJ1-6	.	TGTGCCAGCAGCTCGACACAAACCAATTCACCCCTCCACTTT	CASSSTQTNSPLHF
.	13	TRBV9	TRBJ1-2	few	TGTGCCAGCAGCGGGGAAGGGGCGACCGGCTACACCTTC	CASSGEGATGYTF
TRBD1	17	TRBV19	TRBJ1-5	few	TGTGCCAGTAGTGGGTCTACCGGGACAGGGGGAGATCAGCCCCAGCATTTT	CASSGSTGTGGDQPQHF
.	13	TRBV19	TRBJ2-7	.	TGTGCCAGTAGTATAGAGGACACCTACGAGCAGTACTTC	CASSIEDTYEQYF
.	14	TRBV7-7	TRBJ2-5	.	TGTGCCAGCAGCTTAGACCTGAGAGGGGGGACCCAGTACTTC	CASSLDLRGGTQYF
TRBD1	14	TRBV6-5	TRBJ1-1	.	TGTGCCAGCAGGGAGGACAGGCTGAACACTGAAGCTTTCTTT	CASREDRLNTEAFF
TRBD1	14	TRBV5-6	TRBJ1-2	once	TGTGCCAGCAGCCGGGGACAGGGGCTGGGTGGCTACACCTTC	CASSRGQGLGGYTF
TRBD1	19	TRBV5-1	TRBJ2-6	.	TGCGCCAGCAGCATTACTCCGGGACAGGGGAACTCTGGGGCCAACGTCCTGACTTTC	CASSITPGQGNSGANVLTF
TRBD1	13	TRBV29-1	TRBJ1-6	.	TGCAGCGTCGGGGACAGGGATAATTCACCCCTCCACTTT	CSVGDRDNSPLHF
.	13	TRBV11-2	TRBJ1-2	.	TGTGCCAGCAGCTTAGGCTTGGCGGGTGGCTACACCTTC	CASSLGLAGGYTF
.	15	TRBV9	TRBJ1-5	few	TGTGCCAGCAGCGTAGATGGGGGGTTGGCTCAGCCCCAGCATTTT	CASSVDGGLAQPQHF
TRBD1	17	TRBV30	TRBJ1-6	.	TGTGCCTGGAGAGATCGGACAGGGCGGTCCCTTAGTTCACCCCTCCACTTT	CAWRDRTGRSLSSPLHF
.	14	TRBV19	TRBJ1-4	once	TGTGCCAGTAGTAGCAGGGCGGCCAGTGAAAAACTGTTTTTT	CASSSRAASEKLFF
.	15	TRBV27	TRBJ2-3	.	TGTGCCAGCAGTTTAAACCGGGGTCGAACAGATACGCAGTATTTT	CASSLNRGRTDTQYF
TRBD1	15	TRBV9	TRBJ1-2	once	TGTGCCAGCAGCGGAGGGACAGGAGCTAACTATGGCTACACCTTC	CASSGGTGANYGYTF
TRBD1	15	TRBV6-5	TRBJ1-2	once	TGTGCCAGCAGACAGGGGGCATACGGTAACTATGGCTACACCTTC	CASRQGAYGNYGYTF
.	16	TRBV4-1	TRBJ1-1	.	TGCGCCAGCAGCCAAGATTGGGGGGGGGCGAGAACTGAAGCTTTCTTT	CASSQDWGGARTEAFF
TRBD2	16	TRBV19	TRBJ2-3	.	TGTGCCAGTAGTTACACTAGCGGGGGGGCTAAAGATACGCAGTATTTT	CASSYTSGGAKDTQYF
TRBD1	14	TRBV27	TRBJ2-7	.	TGTGCCAGCAGTACGGGACAGGAGATTTACGAGCAGTACTTC	CASSTGQEIYEQYF
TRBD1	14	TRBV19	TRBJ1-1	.	TGTGCCAGTAGCGACAGGGGCTTTGGCACTGAAGCTTTCTTT	CASSDRGFGTEAFF
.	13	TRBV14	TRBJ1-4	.	TGTGCCAGCAGCCCCAGTTGGAATGAAAAACTGTTTTTT	CASSPSWNEKLFF
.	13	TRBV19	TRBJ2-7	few	TGTGCCAGTAGTCGTCAGGGTCTCCGCGAGCAGTACTTC	CASSRQGLREQYF
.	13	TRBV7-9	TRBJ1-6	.	TGTGCCAGCAGCCCAGGGGCTGACTCACCCCTCCACTTT	CASSPGADSPLHF
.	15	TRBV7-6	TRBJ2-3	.	TGTGCCAGCAGCTTAGCGCGGAGCGGCACAGATACGCAGTATTTT	CASSLARSGTDTQYF
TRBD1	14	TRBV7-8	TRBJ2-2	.	TGTGCCAGCACCCTTAACAGGGGCACCGGGGAGCTGTTTTTT	CASTLNRGTGELFF
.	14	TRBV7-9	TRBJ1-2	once	TGTGCCAGCAGCTTACCCGGGGGGAACTATGGCTACACCTTC	CASSLPGGNYGYTF
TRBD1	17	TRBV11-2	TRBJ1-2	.	TGTGCCAGCAGCTCAATCCGGGACAGTCTCCATTCCCATGGCTACACCTTC	CASSSIRDSLHSHGYTF
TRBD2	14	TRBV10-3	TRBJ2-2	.	TGTGCCATCAGTCGACTAGCGGATACCGGGGAGCTGTTTTTT	CAISRLADTGELFF
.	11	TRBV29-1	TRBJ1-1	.	TGCAGCGTTGTTTCGGGGGCTGAAGCTTTCTTT	CSVVSGAEAFF
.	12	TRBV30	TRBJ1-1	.	TGTGCCTGGAGTGTAGGGACTAGTCAAGCTTTCTTT	CAWSVGTSQAFF
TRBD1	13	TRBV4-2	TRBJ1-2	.	TGTGCCAGCAGCCCCGGGACAGGGCTTGGCTACACCTTC	CASSPGTGLGYTF
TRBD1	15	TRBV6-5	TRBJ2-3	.	TGTGCCAGCAGTTCGGGACAGCTAGGCACAGATACGCAGTATTTT	CASSSGQLGTDTQYF
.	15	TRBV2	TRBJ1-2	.	TGTGCCAGCAGTGAAAATTTGGGGACATCCTATGGCTACACCTTC	CASSENLGTSYGYTF
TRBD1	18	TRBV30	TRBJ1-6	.	TGTGCCTGGAGAGAGGGGGACAGACCCGGCGACAATAATTCACCCCTCCACTTT	CAWREGDRPGDNNSPLHF
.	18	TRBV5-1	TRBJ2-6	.	TGCGCCAGCAGCTTGGCCTTTAGCGGCGATACTGGGGCCAACGTCCTGACTTTC	CASSLAFSGDTGANVLTF
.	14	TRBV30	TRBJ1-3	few	TGTGCCTGGAGCCAAAAGGGGTCGGGAAACACCATATATTTT	CAWSQKGSGNTIYF
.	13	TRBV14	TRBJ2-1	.	TGTGCCTTCCCACTAGCAGAATACAATGAGCAGTTCTTC	CAFPLAEYNEQFF
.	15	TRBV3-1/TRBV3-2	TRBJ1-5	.	TGTGCCAGCAGCCAATCAGCAGGGAGCAATCAGCCCCAGCATTTT	CASSQSAGSNQPQHF
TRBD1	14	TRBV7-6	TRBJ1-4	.	TGTGCCAGCAGCCCGGGACAGGGTGGTGAAAAACTGTTTTTT	CASSPGQGGEKLFF
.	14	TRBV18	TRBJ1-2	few	TGTGCCAGCTCACCGCCAGGGTACGACCATGGCTACACCTTC	CASSPPGYDHGYTF
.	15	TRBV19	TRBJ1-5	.	TGTGCCAGTCGGCAGGGCGGCCTGTTGGATCAGCCCCAGCATTTT	CASRQGGLLDQPQHF
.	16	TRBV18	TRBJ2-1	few	TGTGCCAGCTCACCACCGGCTGGGGGCGACTACAATGAGCAGTTCTTC	CASSPPAGGDYNEQFF
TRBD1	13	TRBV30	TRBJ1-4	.	TGTGCCTGGGGGACAGGGTTGATGGAAAAACTGTTTTTT	CAWGTGLMEKLFF
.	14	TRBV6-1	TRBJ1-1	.	TGTGCCAGCAGTGACCCTGGAAGGGGAACTGAAGCTTTCTTT	CASSDPGRGTEAFF
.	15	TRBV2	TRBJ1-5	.	TGTGCCAGCAGTGAACGGGAAGGAAGCAATCAGCCCCAGCATTTT	CASSEREGSNQPQHF
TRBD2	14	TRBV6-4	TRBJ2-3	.	TGTGCCAGCAGTCCTAGCGGGAGCACAGATACGCAGTATTTT	CASSPSGSTDTQYF
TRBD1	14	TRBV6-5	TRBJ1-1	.	TGTGCCAGCAGTTACGAGGGGGCTGGCACTGAAGCTTTCTTT	CASSYEGAGTEAFF
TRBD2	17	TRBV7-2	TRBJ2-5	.	TGTGCCAGCAGCCTACGGACTAGCGGGGGTTCGGGGGAGACCCAGTACTTC	CASSLRTSGGSGETQYF
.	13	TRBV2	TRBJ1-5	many	TGTGCCAGCAGTGAAGGGGCCTTTGATTCCCAGCATTTT	CASSEGAFDSQHF